The text below deals with one TCR beta chain. Its antigen is not known. With 3 bases clipped from V and 4 bases from J, the junction kept 9 bases outside the gene matches. Germline V gene sequence: CDR1 SGDLS, CDR2 YYNGEE. The CDR3 contains 15 residues. The TCR beta CDR3 regions underwent amplification using RNA transcripts as the source. HTBI primers drove first-round RT-PCR of the TCR CDR3. MiXCR, applied by TCRdb to the multiplex PCR reads, yields one record per CDR3 protein. This table has about 840,000 distinct CDR3 sequences, approximately 40% appearing once. The data derive from a study of T cells in Graves' hyperthyroidism and ophthalmopathy. The diagnostic basis comprised clinical symptoms, serum thyroxine and TRAb, thyroid ultrasound and orbital computed tomography. Findings and caveats of the study: Blood shared most expanded thyroid clonotypes above 0.001.

The specimen sequenced was blood. This chain joins TRBV9 and TRBJ1-2, with TRBD1 identical over 7 bases. The TCR comes from a man between 18 and 35 years old with Graves' hyperthyroidism. CDR3 in DNA: TGTGCCAGCAGCGCAAACAGGGGTCTCGGCTATGGCTACACCTTC. It codes for CASSANRGLGYGYTF.